The sequence of this TCR beta chain was determined in a study of shared clonotypes between healthy human individuals (dated by TCRdb to about 2020). About the investigation overall: The cohort comprised a couple of women and three men aged 18 to 49 years. Per donor, three plates each were used for CD4 naive and CD4 memory, two for CD8 naive, and one for CD8 memory. Different laboratories and diverse techniques were used to prepare libraries and sequence TCR repertoires, to increase sequencing depth and limit assay-specific biases. Between about 0.9 and 10 billion PBMCs per donor were obtained by leukapheresis. To estimate repertoire size and how much clonotypes are shared between individuals, the study performed deep sequencing of blood TCR repertoires from about five healthy adults. Paper-wide results and their limitations: When several donors were compared, the shared fraction of clonotypes was 5% to 6.5% for naive CD4, approximately 3.5% for naive CD8, 2% to 2.5% for memory CD4, and roughly 0.4% for memory CD8. Pairwise subsampling indicated that sequencing depth was expected to affect the degree of clonotype sharing among donors. The small number of donors limited the genetic and exposure-history diversity represented. Sampling was limited to blood, and TCR repertoires in tissue likely differ from TCR repertoires in blood. Higher generation probabilities were observed for clonotypes shared by all four sorted-subset donors than for non-shared clonotypes. Even with the large sequencing depth, rarefaction of the sorted-subset datasets indicated that sequencing was incomplete. Naive subsets generally had larger estimated clonotype richness than memory subsets.

The donors were healthy, HIV-negative adults with no recently reported acute infections or vaccinations. Every donor was a Caucasian adult living in Nashville, Tennessee, USA. Magnetic negative selection was used to enrich CD4+ T cells, after which naive cells were positively selected on CD45RA and the negative fraction became the memory subset. After blood collection by leukapheresis, PBMCs were isolated using Ficoll-Histopaque density gradient centrifugation and then cryopreserved in the vapor phase of liquid nitrogen. Analytical flow cytometry was used to check the purity and quantity of every magnetically sorted T cell population. Genomic DNA was isolated from each sorted fraction and quantified by UV absorbance on a Nanodrop 2000c. Concerning this clone: Its antigen has not been determined. Base qualities are missing; no much larger clone stands one base away. Other nucleotide sequences from this sample produce the same CDR3.

V loses 1 base, J loses 2 bases, and the germline ends lie 12 bases apart. From the cysteine through the phenylalanine, the CDR3 covers 15 amino acids. Here the CDR3 DNA is all that survives: 45 bases in frame from base 1. From a lookup of the germline V gene, CDR1 and CDR2 are SGHRS and YFSETQ. Using the deep immunoSEQ assay, TCR CDR3 regions were amplified from genomic DNA by multiplex PCR. For each cell subset, the extracted genomic DNA was distributed evenly across all wells of several immunoSEQ 96-well plates, and each plate served as one replicate. For sorted subsets, about 200 ng genomic DNA, equal to tens of thousands of T cell genomes, was loaded into each replicate PCR. Purified libraries were measured with a Qubit 3.0 fluorometer, size-checked on a Bioanalyzer 2100, and measured again with the KAPA Library Quantification kit. A separate single-read 150-cycle Illumina NextSeq 550 flow cell was used to sequence each immunoSEQ 96-well plate. In the source study's methods: Because only junctional sequences without quality scores were contained in the immunoSEQ output, filtering matching that applied to full-length reads could not be performed. Sequences were annotated with PyIR, a Python wrapper for IgBLAST v1.9, using IMGT germline references to assign V/J genes and CDR3. Any read was removed if the V/J assignment was weak (E-value above 1e-6), the CDR3 was missing, or the read contained stop codons, out-of-frame junctions, or ambiguous translated residues. V3J clonotypes were defined as sequences sharing the same inferred V gene, J gene, and CDR3 amino acid sequence. To compute the percentage overlap between repertoires, the number of shared unique clonotypes was divided by the size of the smaller repertoire. Repertoire richness was assessed with RTK rarefaction, the Chao1 estimator, and Recon v2.1 estimates of unobserved clonotypes. For all TCRbeta clonotypes obtained by the gDNA method from a few donors, generation probabilities were computed with OLGA. The table comes from immuneACCESS by way of TCRdb, which keeps in-frame sequences with V and J called. Part of the clones is missing from these tables; in studies checked, under half for an unresolved V gene and the rest for unknown reasons. V and J calls and clone size are as listed in that table; D and trimming were resolved from the DNA. The sample table lists just over 2,000,000 clones, 85% to 95% of them with a count of one. 0.1% to 0.15% of the sample is held by the ten biggest clonotypes.

This chain joins TRBV5-1 to TRBJ1-1; the D gene is perhaps TRBD1, from 5 matching bases. Sequenced: naive CD4+ T cells sorted from blood. The cell subset or site label for this specimen denotes: CD45RA+ positively selected. This receptor was identified in a man younger than 30 in good health. The sequenced DNA is TGCGCCAGCAGCTTGTCTACAGGCTCTAACACTGAAGCTTTCTTT. Its translation reads: CASSLSTGSNTEAFF.